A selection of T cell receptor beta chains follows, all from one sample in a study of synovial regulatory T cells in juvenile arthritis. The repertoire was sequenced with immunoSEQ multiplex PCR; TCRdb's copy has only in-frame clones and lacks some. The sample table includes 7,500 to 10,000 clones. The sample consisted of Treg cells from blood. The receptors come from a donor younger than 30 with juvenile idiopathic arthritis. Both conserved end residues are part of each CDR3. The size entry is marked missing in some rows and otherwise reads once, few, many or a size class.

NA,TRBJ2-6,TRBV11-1,CASSQTGTGANVLTF
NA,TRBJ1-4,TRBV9,CASSTTGAREKLFF
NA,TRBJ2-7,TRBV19,CASSIQVSYEQYF
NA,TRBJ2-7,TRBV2,CASGRQWSSYEQYF
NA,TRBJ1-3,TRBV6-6,CASSWDNSGNTIYF
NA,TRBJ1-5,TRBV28,CASSLRDRGLMSNQPQHF
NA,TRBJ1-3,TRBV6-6,CASTGGRGERNTIYF
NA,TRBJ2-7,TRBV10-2,CASRGTTGGVYEQYF
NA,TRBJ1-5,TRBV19,CASSPRGHSNQPQHF
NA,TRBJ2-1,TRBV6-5,CASSYDATGSNEQFF
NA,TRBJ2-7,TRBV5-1,CASSLAGAASYEQYF
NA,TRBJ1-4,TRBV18,CASSQSEKLFF
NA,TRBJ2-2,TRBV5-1,CASSPVTGAGELFF
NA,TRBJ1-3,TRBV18,CASSRVMGQAGNTIYF
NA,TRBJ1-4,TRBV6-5,CASSPTSSRRKLFF
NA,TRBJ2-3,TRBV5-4,CASRGQGADTQYF
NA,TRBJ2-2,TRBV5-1,CASTLLAGGLTGELFF
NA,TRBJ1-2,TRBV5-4,CASSWDRYGYTF
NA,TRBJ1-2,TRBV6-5,CASSPGTTNYGYTF
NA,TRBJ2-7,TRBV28,CASSRLAGDRHEQYF
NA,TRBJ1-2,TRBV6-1,CASRTGGPYGYTF
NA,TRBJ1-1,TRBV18,CASSPRALGTEAFF
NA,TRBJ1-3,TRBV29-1,CSVVGVLDNSGNTIYF
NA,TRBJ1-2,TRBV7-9,CASSVGRSYGYTF
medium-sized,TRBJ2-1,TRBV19,CASSVNSQSEQFF
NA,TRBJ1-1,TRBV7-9,CASSPHGGHTEAFF
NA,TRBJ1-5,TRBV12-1,CASSFGVQPQHF
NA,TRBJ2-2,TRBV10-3,CAISGEVGIGELFF
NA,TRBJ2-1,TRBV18,CASSPPVYNEQFF
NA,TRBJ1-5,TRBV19,CASSILRGQPQHF
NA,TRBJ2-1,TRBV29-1,CSVDQGSNEQFF
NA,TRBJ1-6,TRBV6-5,CASRETPDYNSPLHF
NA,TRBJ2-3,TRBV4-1,CASSHTGPPWDTQYF
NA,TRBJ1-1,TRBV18,CASSPLAGGDTEAFF
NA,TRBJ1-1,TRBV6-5,CASSYSMWTEAFF
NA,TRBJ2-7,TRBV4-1,CASSQGFLNEQYF
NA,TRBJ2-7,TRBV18,CASSPLGQGEEQYF
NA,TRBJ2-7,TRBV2,CASREDGTSYEQYF
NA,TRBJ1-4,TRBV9,CASSTHRGRGNEKLFF
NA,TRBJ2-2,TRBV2,CASKASGSPGELFF
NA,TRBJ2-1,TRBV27,CASSSLAGNEQFF
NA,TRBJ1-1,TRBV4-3,CASSQDRNTEAFF